This T cell receptor (beta chain) derives from a study of tumor and adjacent non-tumor tissue in lung cancer. Turning to the study itself: The patients, 10 to 11 men and about five women, were about 31 to 85 with stage I to III disease.

RNA was extracted from bulk tissue without any cell sorting. V was pared by 3 bases and J by 5 bases, with 16 bases between. Looked up from germline, CDR1 is MNHEY and CDR2 is SVGAGI. This CDR3 has 15 residues. Study-wide results and caveats: Top 100 clones took a larger repertoire share in normal lung. Tumor tissue had significantly higher TCR diversity than normal lung.

Three rounds of nested PCR, following a modified ARM-PCR protocol, produced the TCRbeta library. MiXCR was run by TCRdb on the multiplex PCR reads, yielding one entry per CDR3 protein. The data show fewer than 85,000 distinct CDR3 sequences, more than 70% seen once. On this clonotype itself: The antigen is undetermined.

The TCR was taken from a man in his 60s with non-small cell lung cancer. The rearrangement uses TRBV6-5 and TRBJ2-5, with a tentative D call TRBD1 (6 bases). The source material was lung tumor tissue. CDR3 coding DNA: TGTGCCAGCAGTTATATAGGGAGTGGGGGCGAGACCCAGTACTTC. Amino acids: CASSYIGSGGETQYF.